These 19 T cell receptor beta chains originate from one sample sequenced in a study of cytomegalovirus exposure and HLA in healthy donors. This PCR relied on a set of 60 Vbeta primers and 13 Jbeta primers. Data came from immunoSEQ multiplex PCR; TCRdb stores just in-frame clones and leaves some out. The data hold 90,000 or so clones, with approximately 70% observed a single time. The sample was PBMCs. Every receptor here comes from a woman aged 45-65 years in good health and CMV-seropositive.

The chain has TRBV29-1 and TRBJ2-3; 7 positions match TRBD1. The germline V gene encodes CDR1 SQVTM and CDR2 ANQGSEA. This CDR3 is built from 17 residues. After removal of 6 bases from V and 4 bases from J, the junction contained 19 bases not matched to a gene. The CDR3, as DNA: TGCAGCGTCGATTCGAATTACCGGGACAGAGATCCAGATACGCAGTATTTT. Its protein is CSVDSNYRDRDPDTQYF.

V usage is TRBV4-3 and J usage is TRBJ1-2; possibly TRBD1 for D (5 bases). The V end lost 3 bases, the J end lost 1 base, and 12 bases lay between the germline ends. This CDR3 contains 15 residues. Germline loops: CDR1 LGHNA, CDR2 YSLEER. The CDR3, as DNA: TGCGCCAGCAGCCATACGGGGGAACTTAACTATGGCTACACCTTC. This translates into CASSHTGELNYGYTF.

The chain has TRBV11-2 and TRBJ1-4; no definite D call. Trimming took 5 bases from V and 3 from J, leaving 19 bases between them. Germline-derived CDR1 and CDR2 are SGHAT and FQNNGV. The CDR3 runs 17 residues. CDR3 sequence (DNA): TGTGCCAGCAGCCAAAAACCTTTGGCCTCCTCTAATGAAAAACTGTTTTTT. It is translated as CASSQKPLASSNEKLFF.

This clone has a handful of counts. At the DNA level, this CDR3 is encoded by other sequences in the same sample as well. The gene calls are TRBV19 and TRBJ2-3; 12 positions match TRBD2. The CDR3 totals 15 residues. The germline CDR1 and CDR2 sequences are LNHDA and SQIVND (reference sequence). The trim removed 5 bases at V and 4 bases at J, leaving 4 bases unmatched. CDR3 residues: CASSSRTSGADTQYF. The CDR3, as DNA: TGTGCCAGTAGTTCCAGGACTAGCGGGGCAGATACGCAGTATTTT.

This clone was picked up a small number of times. The chain uses TRBV28 and TRBJ1-6; D is unclear. There are 14 residues in the CDR3. Trimming shortened V by 5 bases and J by 5 bases, and 10 bases separated the two germline ends. CDR1 is MDHEN and CDR2 is SYDVKM in the germline V gene. The CDR3 DNA reads TGTGCCAGCAGTCTTCTCGGAGATAATTCACCCCTCCACTTT. Translated: CASSLLGDNSPLHF.

The table lists this clone with a few counts. This chain connects TRBV28 to TRBJ2-7; 10 bases fit TRBD1. The CDR3 totals 16 residues. The germline gives CDR1 MDHEN, CDR2 SYDVKM. Losses at the gene ends were 5 bases for V and 3 bases for J; bases not matched to a gene: 10. The chain's CDR3 is CASSNRDRGIFYEQYF. DNA of the CDR3: TGTGCCAGCAGTAACCGGGACAGGGGAATCTTCTACGAGCAGTACTTC.

This chain joins TRBV2 and TRBJ2-5, with TRBD1 matching 8 bases. The J call may be in error: the DNA end matches TRBJ2-7 better. The CDR3 is 20 amino acids. The germline CDR1 and CDR2 sequences are SNHLY and FYNNEI. The CDR3: CASSQLRFGTTGGLSYEQYF. For the CDR3, the DNA is TGTGCCAGCAGCCAACTTAGATTTGGCACTACAGGGGGACTCTCCTACGAGCAGTACTTC.

J is TRBJ1-2 and V is TRBV28; D is unclear. The CDR3 has 9 amino acids. Germline V gene lookup returns CDR1 MDHEN and CDR2 SYDVKM. Trimming left V 8 bases short and J 8 bases short, with 6 bases between. The CDR3 region is CASGRGYTF. The CDR3 region has the DNA TGTGCCAGCGGGCGAGGCTACACCTTC.

The V and J genes are TRBV27 and TRBJ1-6, with 7 bases matching TRBD1. Germline trimming cut 3 bases from V and 1 base from J; bases unmatched to any gene: 3. From germline, CDR1 is MNHEY and CDR2 SMNVEV (reference sequence). The CDR3 is 16 amino acids. This CDR3 is CASSFTGVSYNSPLHF. As DNA, the CDR3 is TGTGCCAGCAGTTTCACAGGGGTGTCCTATAATTCACCCCTCCACTTT.

CDR3 nucleotide sequence: TGTGCCAGCAGCGCCGAGTGGGGAGCAAAAATTTACAATGAGCAGTTCTTC. Its protein product is CASSAEWGAKIYNEQFF. This chain joins TRBV9 and TRBJ2-1, with D perhaps matching TRBD2 (5 bases). V was trimmed by 3 bases and J by 4 bases, leaving 20 bases between them. Germline CDR1 is SGDLS and CDR2 is YYNGEE. This CDR3 has 17 amino acids.

This clone turned up a few times. J is TRBJ2-7 and V is TRBV20-1; a weak D match, TRBD1 (5 bases). Deletions cut 5 bases from V and 3 bases from J, with 8 bases between. The CDR3 is made up of 11 amino acids. Germline CDR1 and CDR2: DFQATT and SNEGSKA (reference sequence). The CDR3 loop is CSAEDIYEQYF. In nucleotides, the CDR3 is TGCAGTGCTGAGGACATCTACGAGCAGTACTTC.

The rearrangement joins TRBV28 to TRBJ2-1; a possible D gene is TRBD2 (6 bases). CDR3 length equals 14 residues. Germline CDR1 and CDR2: MDHEN and SYDVKM. The ends were cut back, 2 bases at V and 6 bases at J, with 11 bases in the middle. DNA of the CDR3: TGTGCCAGCAGTTTAGGTGGGGGAGGCAATGAGCAGTTCTTC. This gives the protein CASSLGGGGNEQFF.

This clone turned up a few times. This chain uses TRBV7-8 with TRBJ2-7; the match to TRBD1 covers 9 bases. V was clipped by 5 bases and J by 2 bases; unmatched bases: 13. Germline-derived CDR1 and CDR2 are SGHVS and FQNEAQ. There are 17 residues in the CDR3. CDR3 sequence reads: CASSNRDRDLRPYEQYF. The CDR3 DNA is TGTGCCAGCAGCAACCGGGACAGGGACTTAAGGCCCTACGAGCAGTACTTC.

The V and J genes are TRBV2 and TRBJ1-4; D unresolved. The V gene's germline CDR1 is SNHLY and CDR2 FYNNEI. The CDR3 spans 11 residues. Trimming stripped 9 bases from V and 7 bases from J, with 9 bases between. The CDR3 DNA reads TGTGCCAGGGGCCGGGGTGAAAAACTGTTTTTT. It specifies CARGRGEKLFF.

The V gene is TRBV11-2, the J gene TRBJ2-7; 8 nucleotides match TRBD1. The CDR3 spans 15 residues. Germline V lookup: CDR1 SGHAT, CDR2 FQNNGV. Trimming cost V 5 bases and J 4 bases; bases outside gene matches: 10. The CDR3 reads CASSRRTGSQYEQYF. CDR3 DNA sequence: TGTGCCAGCAGCCGCCGGACAGGGAGTCAGTACGAGCAGTACTTC.

J is TRBJ2-5 and V is TRBV11-2, with D perhaps TRBD1 (6 bases). This CDR3 comprises 15 residues. V gave up 1 base and J gave up 11 bases, with 20 bases separating them. Germline V gene data show CDR1 as SGHAT and CDR2 as FQNNGV. The CDR3, as DNA: TGTGCCAGCAGCTTAGTTGGACAGTCTCTGGGGGAGCAGTACTTC. It yields the protein CASSLVGQSLGEQYF.

V and J are TRBV9 and TRBJ1-1, with TRBD1 as a possible D gene (5 bases). This CDR3 is 15 amino acids long. Trimming took 2 bases from V and 5 from J, leaving 16 bases between them. Germline CDR1 SGDLS, CDR2 YYNGEE. CDR3 sequence (DNA): TGTGCCAGCAGCGTCCTACAGGAGTCTAGGACTGAAGCTTTCTTT. Its protein is CASSVLQESRTEAFF.

In the case of this clone: The sample contains more than one DNA sequence encoding this CDR3. This chain connects TRBV28 to TRBJ1-2; 9 nucleotides line up with TRBD1. V shed 3 bases and J 4 bases; nucleotides not matched to a gene: 0. Germline loops: CDR1 MDHEN, CDR2 SYDVKM. The CDR3 totals 13 residues. CDR3 in amino acids: CASSLTGGYGYTF. The CDR3 DNA sequence: TGTGCCAGCAGTTTGACAGGGGGCTATGGCTACACCTTC.

This chain's CDR3 is CASSPDISYGYTF. The CDR3 DNA reads as TGTGCCAGCTCACCGGACATAAGCTATGGCTACACCTTC. The rearrangement links TRBV18 to TRBJ1-2; D may be TRBD1 (5 bases). Trimming took 3 bases from V and 4 from J, leaving 9 bases between them. The CDR3 contains 13 residues. Germline loops: CDR1 KGHSH, CDR2 LQKENI. Looking up the rest from reference TRBV18 and TRBJ1-2 gives the full variable domain: NAGVMQNPRHLVRRRGQEARLRCSPMKGHSHVYWYRQLPEEGLKFMVYLQKENIIDESGMPKERFSAEFPKEGPSILRIQQVVRGDSAAYFCASSPDISYGYTFGSGTRLTVV.